The rows below give T cell receptor beta chains drawn from one sample of a study of T cell repertoires in cytomegalovirus infection. These receptors lack a known antigen. In TCRdb, the reads were re-called with MiXCR into one record per CDR3 protein. The repertoire holds about 110,000 distinct CDR3 sequences, 25% to 30% seen once, with approximately 78% in the top ten. The sequencing used CD8+ T cells from cultured PBMCs, collected from culture after CMV antigen stimulation. Receptor source: a human donor in good health (CMV status not recorded). Some clones in this sample may be carry-over from other donors' samples. The CDR3 runs from the conserved cysteine through the conserved F or W. The order of the fields is D gene, V gene, J gene, clone size, CDR3 DNA, CDR3 protein. A D gene is named only where the DNA matches it firmly. A row's size may be missing; if present it is once, few, many or a size class.

-	TRBV20-1	TRBJ2-5	many	TGCAGTGCTAGAGATTCAGGGAAACAAGAGACCCAGTACTTC	CSARDSGKQETQYF
-	TRBV29-1	TRBJ1-1	-	TGCAGCGTTTACGAGAACACTGAAGCTTTCTTT	CSVYENTEAFF
-	TRBV7-9	TRBJ2-1	few	TGTGCCAGCAGCTTAGCGCCACGCCGGAGCTCCTACAATGAGCAGTTCTTC	CASSLAPRRSSYNEQFF
-	TRBV6-6	TRBJ2-3	-	TGTGCCAGCAGTTACACAGCCTCGTTGGGGTCAGATACGCAGTATTTT	CASSYTASLGSDTQYF
-	TRBV7-3	TRBJ2-2	-	TGTGCCAGCAGCTATGGACCTAACACCGGGGAGCTGTTTTTT	CASSYGPNTGELFF
-	TRBV19	TRBJ1-1	-	TGTGCCAGTCCCTCGTACACTGAAGCTTTCTTT	CASPSYTEAFF
-	TRBV28	TRBJ1-2	-	TGTGCCAGCAGTCCCCTAGCTAACTATGGCTACACCTTC	CASSPLANYGYTF
TRBD1	TRBV7-8	TRBJ2-3	-	TGTGCCAGCAGCTTAGCCCCGGGACAGGGGGCCTCCACAGATACGCAGTGTTTT	CASSLAPGQGASTDTQCF
-	TRBV10-3	TRBJ1-2	-	TGTGCCATCAGTGAGACTACTGAAACCCCGGCCTATGGCTACACCTTC	CAISETTETPAYGYTF
-	TRBV4-1	TRBJ1-1	-	TGCGCCAGCAGCCAAGATCAAGATGGTGAAGCTTTCTTT	CASSQDQDGEAFF
-	TRBV20-1	TRBJ1-1	few	TGCAGTGTTACCGTATGGTGGAACACTGAAGCTTTCTTT	CSVTVWWNTEAFF
-	TRBV5-6	TRBJ2-1	few	TGTGCCAGCAGCTTGTCAGGGTTCGCGGATGAGCAGTTCTTC	CASSLSGFADEQFF
-	TRBV7-6	TRBJ1-3	-	TGTGCCAGCAGCGCGACAGGCGGAAACACCATATATTTT	CASSATGGNTIYF
TRBD1	TRBV6-2/TRBV6-3	TRBJ2-2	few	TGTGCCACCCGGACAGGGAGCACCGGGGAGCTGTTTTTT	CATRTGSTGELFF
TRBD2	TRBV27	TRBJ2-2	-	TGTGCCAGCACTGACGGGGGACTAGCGGGGAGGTGGAGGGCCGGGGAGCTGTTTTTT	CASTDGGLAGRWRAGELFF
TRBD1	TRBV5-1	TRBJ1-2	once	TGCGCCAGCAGCTTGGAGGAGGGGGCCAGTGGCTACACCTTC	CASSLEEGASGYTF
-	TRBV7-8	TRBJ1-2	few	TGTGCCAGCAGCTTAGAGAGGGTCCCGGACTATGGCTACACCTTC	CASSLERVPDYGYTF